Following are 9 T cell receptor beta chains from one sample sequenced in a study of blood T cells in healthy people across ages. Through a sample-barcoded 5' primer and a J-beta primer mix, a second PCR was run for roughly 6 to 11 cycles. TCRdb used MiXCR to reprocess the 5' RACE reads, holding one entry per CDR3 protein. The sample carries around 1.5 million distinct CDR3 sequences, 45% to 70% recorded once. Sequencing was done on a sample of blood. The receptor source for this set is a young man in good health.

This clonotype was observed at least ten times. The chain uses TRBV7-2 and TRBJ2-7; TRBD1 is a possible D gene (6 bases). The CDR3 sequence is 15 residues long. The V end was cut by 5 bases, the J end by 1 base, with 15 bases between. Germline assignment: CDR1 SGHTA and CDR2 FQGNSA. The CDR3 nucleotides are TGTGCCAGCAGCCTCGTCGGGACACCGTCCTACGAGCAGTACTTC. Encoded protein: CASSLVGTPSYEQYF.

V and J are TRBV20-1 and TRBJ2-1, with 7 bases identical to TRBD1. CDR3 length equals 13 residues. Trimming removed 4 bases from V and 9 bases from J; junction bases left unmatched: 9. Germline CDR1 and CDR2: DFQATT and SNEGSKA (reference sequence). For the CDR3, the DNA is TGCAGTGCTACCCGGGACAGCAGATGTGAGCAGTTCTTC. Amino acid sequence: CSATRDSRCEQFF.

This clonotype was seen just once. The J gene is TRBJ2-7, the V gene TRBV7-9, with D perhaps TRBD2 (5 bases). This CDR3 spans 13 amino acids. Germline loops: CDR1 SEHNR, CDR2 FQNEAQ (reference sequence). Trimming pared 5 bases from V and 7 bases from J, leaving 15 bases between. CDR3: CASSPTDYNEQYF. CDR3 nucleotides: TGTGCCAGCAGCCCTACCGACTACAATGAGCAGTACTTC.

This chain joins TRBV4-1 and TRBJ2-4; either TRBD1 or TRBD2 may fit D (5 bases each). The DNA end lines up better with TRBJ2-7; the J call may be wrong. This CDR3 contains 15 residues. Germline V gene data show CDR1 as MGHRA and CDR2 as YSYEKL. The CDR3 DNA reads TGCGCCAGCAGTCCCATGGGACCCCCAACCTACGAGCAGTACTTC. Translating it yields CASSPMGPPTYEQYF.

The CDR3 DNA reads as TGTGCCAGCAGCATGGGACAGAATTCACCCCTCCACTTT. It encodes CASSMGQNSPLHF. The chain employs TRBV6-6 and TRBJ1-6, with 7 nucleotides matching TRBD1. The V gene end was trimmed by 6 bases and the J gene end by 7 bases; junction bases not matched to a gene: 3. CDR1 MNHNY and CDR2 SVGAGI come from the germline V gene (reference sequence). The CDR3 contains 13 residues.

The chain is built from TRBV10-3 and TRBJ1-5; 10 positions match TRBD1. Losses at the gene ends were 3 bases for V and 5 bases for J; bases not matched to a gene: 4. Germline V gene data show CDR1 as ENHRY and CDR2 as SYGVKD. CDR3 length equals 15 residues. CDR3 sequence: CAISDVGTGDQPQHF. The CDR3 region has the DNA TGTGCCATCAGTGACGTTGGGACAGGGGATCAGCCCCAGCATTTT.

A few counts support this clonotype. The V gene is TRBV28, the J gene TRBJ1-2, with D tentatively TRBD1 (6 bases). CDR1 is MDHEN and CDR2 is SYDVKM in the germline V gene. CDR3 length: 16 residues. V was trimmed by 7 bases and J by 2 bases, leaving 20 bases between them. The CDR3 is CASTGDIAGANYGYTF. CDR3 sequence (DNA): TGTGCCAGCACCGGGGACATCGCGGGGGCAAACTATGGCTACACCTTC.

The chain combines TRBV30 with TRBJ2-4; weak D call: TRBD1 (5 bases). Trimming removed 4 bases from V and 0 bases from J, with 10 bases in between. This CDR3 is built from 14 residues. In germline, CDR1 is GTSNPN, CDR2 SVGIG (reference sequence). CDR3 in DNA: TGTGCCTGGATGACCCAGGGAGCCAAAAACATTCAGTACTTC. Protein sequence: CAWMTQGAKNIQYF. Full variable domain (outside the CDR3, taken from reference TRBV30 and TRBJ2-4): SQTIHQWPATLVQPVGSPLSLECTVEGTSNPNLYWYRQAAGRGLQLLFYSVGIGQISSEVPQNLSASRPQDRQFILSSKKLLLSDSGFYLCAWMTQGAKNIQYFGAGTRLSVL.

The CDR3 bases are TGTGCCAGCAGTCGGCTTTACGAGCAGTACTTC. It encodes CASSRLYEQYF. The chain employs TRBV12-3 or TRBV12-4 and TRBJ2-7; D unclear. This CDR3 has 11 amino acids. V lost 5 bases to trimming and J lost 4 bases, with 6 bases between them.